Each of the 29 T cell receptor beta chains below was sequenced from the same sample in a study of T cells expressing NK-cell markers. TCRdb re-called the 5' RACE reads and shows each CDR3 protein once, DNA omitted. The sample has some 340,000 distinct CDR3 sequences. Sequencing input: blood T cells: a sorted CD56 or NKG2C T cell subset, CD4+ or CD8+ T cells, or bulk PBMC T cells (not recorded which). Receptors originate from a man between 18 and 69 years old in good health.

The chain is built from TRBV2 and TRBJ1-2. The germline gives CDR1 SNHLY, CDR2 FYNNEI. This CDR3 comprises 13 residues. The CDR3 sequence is CASSGTVLGGYTF. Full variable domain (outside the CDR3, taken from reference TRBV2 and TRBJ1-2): EPEVTQTPSHQVTQMGQEVILRCVPISNHLYFYWYRQILGQKVEFLVSFYNNEISEKSEIFDDQFSVERPDGSNFTLKIRSTKLEDSAMYFCASSGTVLGGYTFGSGTRLTVV.

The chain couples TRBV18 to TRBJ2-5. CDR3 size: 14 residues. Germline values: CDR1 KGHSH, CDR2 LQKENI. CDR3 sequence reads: CASSPSTVGETQYF.

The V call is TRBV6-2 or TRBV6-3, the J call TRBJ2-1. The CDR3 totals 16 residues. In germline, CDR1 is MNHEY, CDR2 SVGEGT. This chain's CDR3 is CASSYSSQVIYNEQFF.

CDR3 loop: CASSQGSQLLHEQYF. This rearrangement joins TRBV21-1 to TRBJ2-7; TCRdb's D gene call, TRBD1, goes unchecked for lack of DNA. TRBV21-1 is a known pseudogene. The CDR3 is made up of 15 amino acids.

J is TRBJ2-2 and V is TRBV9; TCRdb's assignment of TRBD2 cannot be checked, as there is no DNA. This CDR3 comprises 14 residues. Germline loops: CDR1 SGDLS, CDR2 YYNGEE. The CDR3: CASSTRLDPGELFF.

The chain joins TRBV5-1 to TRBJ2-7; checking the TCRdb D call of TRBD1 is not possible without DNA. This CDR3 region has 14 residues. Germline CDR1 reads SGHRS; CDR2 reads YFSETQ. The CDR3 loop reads CASSQGPPPREQYF.

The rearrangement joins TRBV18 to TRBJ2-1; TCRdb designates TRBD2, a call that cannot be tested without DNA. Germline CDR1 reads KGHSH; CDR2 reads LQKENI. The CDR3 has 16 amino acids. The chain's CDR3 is CASSQVPSGGLNEQFF.

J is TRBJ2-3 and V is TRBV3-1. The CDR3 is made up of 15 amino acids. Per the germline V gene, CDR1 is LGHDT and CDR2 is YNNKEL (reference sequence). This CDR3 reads CASSQGALAIDTQYF.

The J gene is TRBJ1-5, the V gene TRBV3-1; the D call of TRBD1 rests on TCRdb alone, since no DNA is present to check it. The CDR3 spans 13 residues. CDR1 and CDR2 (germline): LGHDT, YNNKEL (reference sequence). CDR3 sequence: CASSQGGGQPQHF.

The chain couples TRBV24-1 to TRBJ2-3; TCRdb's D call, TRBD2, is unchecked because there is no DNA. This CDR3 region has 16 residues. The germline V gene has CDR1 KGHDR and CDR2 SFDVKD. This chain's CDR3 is CATSDASGGATDTQYF.

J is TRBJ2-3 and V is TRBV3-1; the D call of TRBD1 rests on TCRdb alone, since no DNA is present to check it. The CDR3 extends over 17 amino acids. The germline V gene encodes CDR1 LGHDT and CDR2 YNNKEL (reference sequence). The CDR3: CASSPARGRGGADTQYF.

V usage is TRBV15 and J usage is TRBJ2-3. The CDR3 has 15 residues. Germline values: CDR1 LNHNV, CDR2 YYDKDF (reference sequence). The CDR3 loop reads CATSNSARSTDTQYF.

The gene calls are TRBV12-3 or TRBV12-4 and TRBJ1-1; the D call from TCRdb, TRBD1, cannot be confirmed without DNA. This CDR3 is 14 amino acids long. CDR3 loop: CASSYYAGATEAFF.

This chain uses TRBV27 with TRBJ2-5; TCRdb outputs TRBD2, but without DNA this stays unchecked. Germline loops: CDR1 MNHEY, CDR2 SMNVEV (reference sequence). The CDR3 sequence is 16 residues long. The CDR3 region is CASSPRGLAGLETQYF.

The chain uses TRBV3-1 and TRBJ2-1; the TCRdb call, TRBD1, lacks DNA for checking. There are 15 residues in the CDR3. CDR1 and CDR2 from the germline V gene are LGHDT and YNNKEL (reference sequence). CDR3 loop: CASSLQVAGGVEQFF.

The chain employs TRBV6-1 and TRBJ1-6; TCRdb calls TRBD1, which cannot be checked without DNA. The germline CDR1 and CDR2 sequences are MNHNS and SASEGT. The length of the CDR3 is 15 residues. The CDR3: CASRPPGRINSPLHF.

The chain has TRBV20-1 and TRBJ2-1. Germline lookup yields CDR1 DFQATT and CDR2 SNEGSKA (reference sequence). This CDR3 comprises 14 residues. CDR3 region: CSARKRDIYNEQFF.

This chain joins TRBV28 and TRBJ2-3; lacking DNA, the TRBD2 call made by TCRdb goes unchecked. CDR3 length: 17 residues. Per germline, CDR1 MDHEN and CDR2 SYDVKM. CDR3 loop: CASSLGPLAAGTDTQYF.

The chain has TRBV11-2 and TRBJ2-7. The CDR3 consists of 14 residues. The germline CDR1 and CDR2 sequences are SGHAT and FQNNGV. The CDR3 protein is CASSLDRWAYEQYF.

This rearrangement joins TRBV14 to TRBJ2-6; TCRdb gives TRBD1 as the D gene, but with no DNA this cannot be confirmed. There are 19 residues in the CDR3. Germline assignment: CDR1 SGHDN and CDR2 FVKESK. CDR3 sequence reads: CASSQGVGTGVSGANVLTF.

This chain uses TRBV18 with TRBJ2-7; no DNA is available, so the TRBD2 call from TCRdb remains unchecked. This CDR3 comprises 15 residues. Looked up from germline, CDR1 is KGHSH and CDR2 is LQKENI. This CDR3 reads CASSATSGVSYEQYF.

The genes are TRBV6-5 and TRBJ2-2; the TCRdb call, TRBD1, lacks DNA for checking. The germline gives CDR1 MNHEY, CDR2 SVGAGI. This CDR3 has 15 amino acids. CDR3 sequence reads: CASSYGRGRVGELFF.

CDR3: CASSPPRPLGLNTGELFF. The chain is built from TRBV18 and TRBJ2-2; the TRBD2 assignment by TCRdb is unverifiable without DNA. The CDR3 consists of 18 residues. Germline values: CDR1 KGHSH, CDR2 LQKENI.

The chain's CDR3 is CASSQWERPTYEQYF. The chain joins TRBV6-4 to TRBJ2-7; without DNA, the TCRdb call of TRBD2 cannot be checked. CDR3 length: 15 amino acids. The germline gives CDR1 MRHNA, CDR2 SNTAGT.

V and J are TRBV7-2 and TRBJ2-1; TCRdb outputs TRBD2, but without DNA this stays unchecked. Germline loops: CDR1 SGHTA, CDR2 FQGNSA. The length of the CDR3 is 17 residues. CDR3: CASSFQPAAGGLNEQFF.

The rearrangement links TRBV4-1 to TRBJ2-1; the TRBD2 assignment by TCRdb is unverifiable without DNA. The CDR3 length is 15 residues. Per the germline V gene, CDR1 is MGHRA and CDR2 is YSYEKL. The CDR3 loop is CASSKGTATYNEQFF.

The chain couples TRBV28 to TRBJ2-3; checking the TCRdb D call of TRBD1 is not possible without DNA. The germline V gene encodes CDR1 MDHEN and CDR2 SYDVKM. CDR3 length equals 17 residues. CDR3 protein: CASSSPGPGVRTDTQYF.

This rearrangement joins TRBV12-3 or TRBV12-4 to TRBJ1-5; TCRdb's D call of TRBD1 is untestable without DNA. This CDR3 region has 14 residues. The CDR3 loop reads CASSAQLGTGDPHF.

The CDR3 region is CASSFLFGGSYEQYF. This chain links TRBV5-1 with TRBJ2-7. Germline CDR1 SGHRS, CDR2 YFSETQ. The CDR3 loop spans 15 amino acids. Full variable domain (outside the CDR3, taken from reference TRBV5-1 and TRBJ2-7): KAGVTQTPRYLIKTRGQQVTLSCSPISGHRSVSWYQQTPGQGLQFLFEYFSETQRNKGNFPGRFSGRQFSNSRSEMNVSTLELGDSALYLCASSFLFGGSYEQYFGPGTRLTVT.